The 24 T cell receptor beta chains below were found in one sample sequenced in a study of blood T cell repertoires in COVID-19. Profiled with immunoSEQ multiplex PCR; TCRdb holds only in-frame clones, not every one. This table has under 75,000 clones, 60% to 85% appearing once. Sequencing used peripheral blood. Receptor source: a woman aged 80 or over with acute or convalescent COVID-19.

Here the CDR3 reads CASSFRTGLSSYNSPLHF. CDR3 DNA sequence: TGTGCCAGCAGTTTCCGGACAGGGCTGAGCTCCTATAATTCACCCCTCCACTTT. This chain joins TRBV27 and TRBJ1-6; TRBD1 agrees at 8 bases. The CDR3 is 18 residues long. Losses at the gene ends were 3 bases for V and 0 bases for J; bases not matched to a gene: 7. Germline loops: CDR1 MNHEY, CDR2 SMNVEV (reference sequence).

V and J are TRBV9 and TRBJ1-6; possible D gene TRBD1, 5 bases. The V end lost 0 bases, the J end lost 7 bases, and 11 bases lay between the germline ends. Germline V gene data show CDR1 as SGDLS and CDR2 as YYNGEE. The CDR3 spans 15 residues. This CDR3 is CASSVDQGNNSPLHF. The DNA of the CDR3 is TGTGCCAGCAGCGTAGACCAGGGCAACAATTCACCCCTCCACTTT. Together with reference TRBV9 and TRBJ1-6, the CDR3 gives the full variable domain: DSGVTQTPKHLITATGQRVTLRCSPRSGDLSVYWYQQSLDQGLQFLIQYYNGEERAKGNILERFSAQQFPDLHSELNLSSLELGDSALYFCASSVDQGNNSPLHFGNGTRLTVT.

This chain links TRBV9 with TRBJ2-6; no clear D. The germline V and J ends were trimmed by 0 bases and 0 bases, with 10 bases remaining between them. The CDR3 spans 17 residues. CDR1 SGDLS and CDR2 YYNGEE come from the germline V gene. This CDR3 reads CASSVDLWSSGANVLTF. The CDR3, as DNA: TGTGCCAGCAGCGTAGATCTTTGGAGCTCTGGGGCCAACGTCCTGACTTTC.

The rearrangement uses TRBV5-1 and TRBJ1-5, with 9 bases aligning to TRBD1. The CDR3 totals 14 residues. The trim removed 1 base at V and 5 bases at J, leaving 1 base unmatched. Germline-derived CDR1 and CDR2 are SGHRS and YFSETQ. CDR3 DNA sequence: TGCGCCAGCAGCTTGAGACAGGGGGATCAGCCCCAGCATTTT. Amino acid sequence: CASSLRQGDQPQHF.

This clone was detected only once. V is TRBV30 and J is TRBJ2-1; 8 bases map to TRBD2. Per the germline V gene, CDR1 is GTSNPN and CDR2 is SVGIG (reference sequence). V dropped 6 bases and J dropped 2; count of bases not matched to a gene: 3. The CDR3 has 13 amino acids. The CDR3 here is CACSGKTYNEQFF. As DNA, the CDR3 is TGTGCCTGTAGCGGGAAGACCTACAATGAGCAGTTCTTC.

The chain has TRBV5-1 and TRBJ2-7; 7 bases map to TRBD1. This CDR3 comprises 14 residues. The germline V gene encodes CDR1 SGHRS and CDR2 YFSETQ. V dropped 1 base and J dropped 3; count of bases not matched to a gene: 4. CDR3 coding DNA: TGCGCCAGCAGCTTGTCGACAGGGCTCTACGAGCAGTACTTC. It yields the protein CASSLSTGLYEQYF.

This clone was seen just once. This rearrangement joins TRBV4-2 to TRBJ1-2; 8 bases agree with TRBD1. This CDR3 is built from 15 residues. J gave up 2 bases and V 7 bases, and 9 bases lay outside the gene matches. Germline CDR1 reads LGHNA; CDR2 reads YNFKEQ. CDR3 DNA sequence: TGTGCCAGCACCCTTATTACAGGGGGGAACTATGGCTACACCTTC. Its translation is CASTLITGGNYGYTF.

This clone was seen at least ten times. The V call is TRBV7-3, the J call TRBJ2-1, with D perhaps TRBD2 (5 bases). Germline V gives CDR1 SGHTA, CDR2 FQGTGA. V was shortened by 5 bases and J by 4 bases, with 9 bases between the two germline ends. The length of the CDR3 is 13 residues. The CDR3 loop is CASSLRGYNEQFF. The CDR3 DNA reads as TGTGCCAGCAGCCTTCGGGGTTACAATGAGCAGTTCTTC.

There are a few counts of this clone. The CDR3 DNA reads TGTGCCAGCAGCCTCCAGGACAGCCGAAACTCTGGAAACACCATATATTTT. It is translated as CASSLQDSRNSGNTIYF. J is TRBJ1-3 and V is TRBV9, with D possibly TRBD1 on 6 matching bases. The CDR3 is made up of 17 amino acids. CDR1 SGDLS and CDR2 YYNGEE come from the germline V gene. Trimming took off 4 bases at V and 0 bases at J, with 17 bases between the two ends.

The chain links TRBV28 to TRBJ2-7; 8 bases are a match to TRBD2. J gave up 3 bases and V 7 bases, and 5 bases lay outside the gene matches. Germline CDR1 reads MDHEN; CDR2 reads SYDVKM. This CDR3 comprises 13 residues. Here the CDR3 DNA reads TGTGCCAGCACGGGGGGGCTCAACTACGAGCAGTACTTC. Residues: CASTGGLNYEQYF.

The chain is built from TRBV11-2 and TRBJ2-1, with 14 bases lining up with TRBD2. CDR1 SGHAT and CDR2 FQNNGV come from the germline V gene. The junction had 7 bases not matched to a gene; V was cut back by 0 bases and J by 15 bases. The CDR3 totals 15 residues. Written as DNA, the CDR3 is TGTGCCAGCAGCTTAGACCCCGGGACTAGCGGGGGTGGGTTCTTC. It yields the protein CASSLDPGTSGGGFF.

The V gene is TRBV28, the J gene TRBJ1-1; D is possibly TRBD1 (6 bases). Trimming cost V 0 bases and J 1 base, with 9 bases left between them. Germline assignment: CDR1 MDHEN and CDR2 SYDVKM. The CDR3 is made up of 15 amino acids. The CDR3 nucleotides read TGTGCCAGCAGTTTATGGGCAGGGGCGAACACTGAAGCTTTCTTT. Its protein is CASSLWAGANTEAFF.

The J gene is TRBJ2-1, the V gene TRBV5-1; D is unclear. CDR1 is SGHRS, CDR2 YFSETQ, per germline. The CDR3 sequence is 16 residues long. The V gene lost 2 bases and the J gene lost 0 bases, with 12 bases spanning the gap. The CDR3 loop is CASSFAWASSYNEQFF. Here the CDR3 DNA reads TGCGCCAGCAGCTTCGCTTGGGCTTCCTCCTACAATGAGCAGTTCTTC.

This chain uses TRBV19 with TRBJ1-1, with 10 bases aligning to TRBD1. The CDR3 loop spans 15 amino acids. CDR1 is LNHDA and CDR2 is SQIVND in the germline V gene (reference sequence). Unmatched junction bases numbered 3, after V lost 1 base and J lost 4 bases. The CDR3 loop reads CASSIGRTGGTEAFF. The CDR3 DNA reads TGTGCCAGTAGTATAGGACGGACAGGGGGCACTGAAGCTTTCTTT.

CDR3 nucleotide sequence: TGTGCCACCAGCAGAGATCTCGTAGGGGGCTACGAGCAGTACTTC. Translating it yields CATSRDLVGGYEQYF. The V gene is TRBV15, the J gene TRBJ2-7, with D tentatively TRBD1 (6 bases). This CDR3 has 15 residues. V shed 0 bases and J shed 3 bases, with 12 bases lying between them. In germline, CDR1 is LNHNV, CDR2 YYDKDF (reference sequence).

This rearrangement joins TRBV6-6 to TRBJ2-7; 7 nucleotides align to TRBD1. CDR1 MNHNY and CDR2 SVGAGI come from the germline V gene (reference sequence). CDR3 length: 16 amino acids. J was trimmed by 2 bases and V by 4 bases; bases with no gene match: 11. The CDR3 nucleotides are TGTGCCAGCAGTTCCTTATTCAGGGGGAAAGCCTACGAGCAGTACTTC. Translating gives CASSSLFRGKAYEQYF.

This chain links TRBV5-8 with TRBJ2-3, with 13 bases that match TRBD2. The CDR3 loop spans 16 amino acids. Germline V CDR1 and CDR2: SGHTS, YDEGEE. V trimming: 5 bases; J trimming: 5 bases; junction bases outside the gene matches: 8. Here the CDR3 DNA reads TGTGCCAGCAGGCCCGGACTAGCGGGAGTTAGAGATACGCAGTATTTT. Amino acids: CASRPGLAGVRDTQYF.

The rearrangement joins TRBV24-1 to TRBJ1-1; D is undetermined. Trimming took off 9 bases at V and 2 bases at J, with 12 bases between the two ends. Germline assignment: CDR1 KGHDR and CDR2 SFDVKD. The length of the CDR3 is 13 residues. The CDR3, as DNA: TGTGCCACCCCGAGACATATAAACACTGAAGCTTTCTTT. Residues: CATPRHINTEAFF.

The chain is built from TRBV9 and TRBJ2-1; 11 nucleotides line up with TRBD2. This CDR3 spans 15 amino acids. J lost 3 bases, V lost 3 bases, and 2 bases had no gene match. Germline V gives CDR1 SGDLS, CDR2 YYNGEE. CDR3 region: CASSGGLAVYNEQFF. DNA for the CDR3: TGTGCCAGCAGCGGGGGACTAGCGGTCTACAATGAGCAGTTCTTC.

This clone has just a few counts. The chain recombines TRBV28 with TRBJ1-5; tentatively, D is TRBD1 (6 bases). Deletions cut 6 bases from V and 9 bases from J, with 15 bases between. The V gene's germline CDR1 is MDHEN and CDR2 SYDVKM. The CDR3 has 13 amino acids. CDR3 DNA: TGTGCCAGCAGGGGGACAAGACAGTGGCCCCAGCATTTT. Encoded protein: CASRGTRQWPQHF.

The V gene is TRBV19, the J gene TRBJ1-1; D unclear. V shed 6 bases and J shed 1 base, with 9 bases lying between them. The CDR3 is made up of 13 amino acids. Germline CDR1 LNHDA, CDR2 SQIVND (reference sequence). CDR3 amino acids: CASRLTQNTEAFF. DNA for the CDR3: TGTGCCAGTAGGCTGACACAGAACACTGAAGCTTTCTTT. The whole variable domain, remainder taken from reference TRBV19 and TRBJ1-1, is DGGITQSPKYLFRKEGQNVTLSCEQNLNHDAMYWYRQDPGQGLRLIYYSQIVNDFQKGDIAEGYSVSREKKESFPLTVTSAQKNPTAFYLCASRLTQNTEAFFGQGTRLTVV.

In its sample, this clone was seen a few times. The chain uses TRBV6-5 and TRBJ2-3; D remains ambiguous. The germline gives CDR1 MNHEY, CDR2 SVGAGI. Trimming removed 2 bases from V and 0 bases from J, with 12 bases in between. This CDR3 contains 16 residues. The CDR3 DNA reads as TGTGCCAGCAGTTACAGTCGGAAGGAGAGCACAGATACGCAGTATTTT. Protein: CASSYSRKESTDTQYF.

This CDR3 reads CASSVEGDRDVDIQYF. The CDR3 coding sequence is TGTGCCAGCAGTGTTGAGGGGGACAGGGATGTAGACATTCAGTACTTC. This rearrangement joins TRBV2 to TRBJ2-4; 9 positions match TRBD1. The junction had 12 bases not matched to a gene; V was cut back by 4 bases and J by 8 bases. The CDR3 has 16 amino acids. In germline, CDR1 is SNHLY, CDR2 FYNNEI.

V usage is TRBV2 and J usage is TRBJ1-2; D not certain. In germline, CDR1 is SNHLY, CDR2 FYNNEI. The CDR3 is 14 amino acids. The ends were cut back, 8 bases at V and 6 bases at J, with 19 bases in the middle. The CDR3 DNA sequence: TGTGCCAGCCCCGGGCTTCGGACTATGGATGGCTACACCTTC. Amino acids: CASPGLRTMDGYTF.